This entry concerns a single T cell receptor beta chain. Other DNA sequences in the same sample also yield this CDR3. This sample is drawn from a study of blood T cell repertoires in COVID-19. About the study: The analysed material was cDNA or gDNA that came from T cells, B-cell-depleted T cells, or PBMCs.

CDR3 length equals 13 residues. Germline CDR1 and CDR2: SGHRS and YFSETQ. The germline V and J ends were trimmed by 0 bases and 3 bases, with 5 bases remaining between them. As originally analysed: For nucleated cells, counts were estimated from reference gene primer amplification. Produced via immunoSEQ multiplex PCR; TCRdb's table is partial and in-frame only. The D gene and trimming were derived from the DNA, and the V and J assignments and clone size from that table. The sample consists of 100,000 to 150,000 clones, more than 70% of them appearing once. The sequencing input was peripheral blood. The receptor comes from an elderly woman with acute or convalescent COVID-19. This chain joins TRBV5-1 and TRBJ2-3, with D uncertain. The CDR3 DNA is TGCGCCAGCAGCTTGGACGGGACAGATACGCAGTATTTT. It is translated as CASSLDGTDTQYF.